Listed below are T cell receptor beta chains from one sample, sequenced in a study of CD8 T cells in Susac syndrome. A single record per CDR3 protein comes from TCRdb applying MiXCR to the immunoSEQ multiplex PCR reads. This sample has some 400,000 distinct CDR3 sequences, with around 85% found just once. Input material: CD8+ T cells from PBMCs. Every receptor here comes from a human donor with multiple sclerosis. CDR3s include the opening cysteine and the closing phenylalanine or tryptophan. D genes are given only for firm matches. A row's size may be missing; if present it is once, few, many or a size class.

j_call | d_call | v_call | clone_size | cdr3_aa | cdr3_nt
TRBJ2-1 | TRBD2 | TRBV7-3 | . | CASSLIQREGYNEQFF | TGTGCCAGCAGCTTAATACAGCGGGAGGGATACAATGAGCAGTTCTTC
TRBJ2-1 | . | TRBV15 | . | CATSRPPSGEQFF | TGTGCCACCAGCAGACCTCCATCAGGTGAGCAGTTCTTC
TRBJ2-1 | . | TRBV5-4 | once | CASSSPWGGDEQFF | TGTGCCAGCAGCTCCCCCTGGGGGGGCGATGAGCAGTTCTTC
TRBJ2-3 | . | TRBV27 | . | CASSLLEGSTDTQYF | TGTGCCAGCAGTTTGCTCGAGGGGAGCACAGATACGCAGTATTTT
TRBJ1-2 | . | TRBV25-1 | . | CASSEYYTLGGHGYTF | TGTGCCAGCAGTGAATATTATACCCTAGGAGGTCATGGCTACACCTTC
TRBJ2-1 | . | TRBV4-1 | . | CASSPRPDGRNYNEQFF | TGCGCCAGCAGCCCGCGACCGGACGGAAGAAACTACAATGAGCAGTTCTTC
TRBJ2-1 | TRBD2 | TRBV29-1 | . | CSVEGGSSGAYNEQFF | TGCAGCGTTGAAGGGGGCTCTAGCGGTGCCTACAATGAGCAGTTCTTC
TRBJ2-1 | TRBD2 | TRBV7-6 | . | CASSLGASGSWDNEQFF | TGTGCCAGCAGCTTAGGGGCTAGCGGGAGTTGGGACAATGAGCAGTTCTTC
TRBJ2-1 | TRBD2 | TRBV10-1 | . | CASSGIAGGSYNEQFF | TGCGCCAGCAGTGGAATAGCGGGAGGCTCCTACAATGAGCAGTTCTTC
TRBJ2-7 | . | TRBV12-3/TRBV12-4 | . | CASSSPDRSIYEQYF | TGTGCCAGCAGTTCTCCCGACAGATCCATCTACGAGCAGTACTTC
TRBJ1-1 | . | TRBV27 | . | CASSYATGTEAFF | TGTGCCAGCAGTTACGCTACGGGCACTGAAGCTTTCTTT
TRBJ2-7 | . | TRBV12-2 | . | CASRRCGRGDPFPYEQYF | TGTGCAAGTCGCCGCTGTGGTCGGGGGGACCCTTTTCCTTACGAGCAGTACTTC
TRBJ2-7 | TRBD2 | TRBV27 | . | CASSLRGLASPSLLYEQYF | TGTGCCAGCAGTTTAAGGGGACTAGCCTCCCCCTCACTACTCTACGAGCAGTACTTC
TRBJ2-1 | . | TRBV4-1 | once | CASSQEGRQGNEQFF | TGCGCCAGCAGCCAAGAGGGGAGGCAGGGCAATGAGCAGTTCTTC
TRBJ2-4 | . | TRBV10-2 | . | CASSFWRAKNIQYF | TGCGCCAGCAGTTTTTGGAGAGCCAAAAACATTCAGTACTTC
TRBJ2-1 | TRBD2 | TRBV5-1 | once | CASSQGLVPPYNEQFF | TGCGCCAGCAGTCAGGGACTAGTCCCTCCCTACAATGAGCAGTTCTTC
TRBJ2-7 | . | TRBV27 | . | CASSPPPEQYF | TGTGCCAGCAGTCCACCCCCGGAGCAGTACTTC
TRBJ2-1 | . | TRBV27 | . | CASSLTPSSYNEQFF | TGTGCCAGCAGTTTAACCCCCAGCTCCTACAATGAGCAGTTCTTC
TRBJ2-3 | . | TRBV4-1 | . | CASSHPREGAGTDTQYF | TGCGCCAGCAGCCACCCCCGTGAGGGAGCTGGCACAGATACGCAGTATTTT
TRBJ1-2 | . | TRBV6-1 | few | CASTYGNYGYTF | TGTGCCAGCACCTACGGAAACTATGGCTACACCTTC
TRBJ2-7 | . | TRBV10-3 | few | CAISEGLYEQYF | TGTGCCATCAGTGAAGGCCTCTACGAGCAGTACTTC
TRBJ2-7 | . | TRBV21-1 | . | CAGRTGGSYEQYF | TGTGCCGGAAGGACAGGGGGCTCCTACGAGCAGTACTTC
TRBJ2-7 | . | TRBV2 | . | CASSEGPPTSYEQYF | TGTGCCAGCAGTGAGGGGCCCCCCACCTCCTACGAGCAGTACTTC
TRBJ2-1 | . | TRBV20-1 | . | CSARGWLANNEQFF | TGCAGTGCTAGAGGATGGCTAGCGAACAATGAGCAGTTCTTC
TRBJ2-5 | TRBD2 | TRBV12-3/TRBV12-4 | . | CASRQLGGVEETQYF | TGTGCCAGCAGGCAACTGGGGGGGGTTGAAGAGACCCAGTACTTC
TRBJ1-4 | . | TRBV12-3/TRBV12-4 | . | CASSSDSRNEKLFF | TGTGCCAGCAGTTCGGACAGTCGTAATGAAAAACTGTTTTTT
TRBJ2-1 | . | TRBV12-3/TRBV12-4 | few | CASSFGNNEQFF | TGTGCCAGCAGCTTCGGAAACAATGAGCAGTTCTTC
TRBJ2-3 | . | TRBV28 | . | CASRPDALRSEAETQYF | TGTGCCAGCAGACCTGATGCCCTTCGCTCTGAAGCGGAAACGCAGTATTTT
TRBJ2-3 | TRBD2 | TRBV4-1 | few | CASSQGLAGALSTDTQYF | TGCGCCAGCAGCCAGGGACTAGCGGGAGCCCTCTCCACAGATACGCAGTATTTT
TRBJ1-2 | . | TRBV3-1 | . | CASSQDGLHGYTF | TGTGCCAGCAGCCAAGACGGGCTTCATGGCTACACCTTC
TRBJ1-6 | . | TRBV20-1 | . | CSASGGSNPPLHF | TGCAGTGCCAGCGGGGGCTCTAATCCACCCCTCCACTTT
TRBJ1-1 | . | TRBV9 | . | CDSSGPLLNTEAFF | TGTGACAGCAGCGGACCTCTACTGAACACTGAAGCTTTCTTT
TRBJ1-1 | TRBD1 | TRBV4-1 | . | CASSLPGGENTEAFF | TGCGCCAGCAGCCTCCCAGGGGGCGAGAACACTGAAGCTTTCTTT
TRBJ2-7 | . | TRBV5-4 | . | CASSPFGGIKDEQYF | TGTGCCAGCAGCCCCTTTGGGGGGATTAAGGACGAGCAGTACTTC
TRBJ1-1 | TRBD1 | TRBV7-8 | . | CASSLTGGEWNTEAFF | TGTGCCAGCAGCTTAACAGGGGGGGAGTGGAACACTGAAGCTTTCTTT
TRBJ2-1 | TRBD2 | TRBV14 | once | CASSQDGTGGVSYNEQFF | TGTGCCAGCAGCCAAGATGGAACGGGAGGGGTTTCCTACAATGAGCAGTTCTTC
TRBJ1-5 | TRBD1 | TRBV30 | . | CAWSVRGQGDQPQHF | TGTGCCTGGAGTGTAAGGGGACAGGGGGATCAGCCCCAGCATTTT
TRBJ1-1 | . | TRBV5-4 | . | CASRRRGARMNTEAFF | TGTGCCAGCAGGCGGCGGGGGGCAAGGATGAACACTGAAGCTTTCTTT
TRBJ2-1 | TRBD2 | TRBV20-1 | once | CSARDSTSAVSSYNEQFF | TGCAGTGCTAGAGATTCGACTAGCGCAGTGAGCTCCTACAATGAGCAGTTCTTC
TRBJ1-2 | TRBD1 | TRBV6-1 | few | CASRNRGGYTF | TGTGCCAGCAGAAACAGGGGTGGCTACACCTTC
TRBJ2-5 | . | TRBV27 | few | CASSFRGPQETQYF | TGTGCCAGCAGTTTTAGAGGACCCCAAGAGACCCAGTACTTC